Sequencing of this T cell receptor beta chain was carried out in a study of T-cell memory formation after mild COVID-19. Study-level background: Largely, the TCR clusters proved donor specific.

This clonotype was detected ten times or more. Its specificity is not known. Overall study findings and caveats: Whether second-wave clones peaking at day 37 were SARS-CoV-2 specific went unconfirmed. CD4+ contracting clones were mainly CM and EM; CD8+ ones, EMRA. Detection of some responders pre-infection suggested pre-existing cross-reactive memory T cells participated.

Trimming left V 6 bases short and J 0 bases short, with 14 bases between. CDR1 and CDR2 from the germline V gene are KGHSH and LQKENI. This CDR3 is 15 amino acids long. TCRdb reanalysed the 5' RACE reads using MiXCR and keeps one entry per CDR3 protein. The repertoire holds 95,000 to 110,000 distinct CDR3 sequences, with around an eighth as singletons. The sequence was obtained from a man between 18 and 35 years old who had mild COVID-19 (a few samples of this study predate the infection). Cell type and time point are not known. V gene TRBV18 combines with J gene TRBJ2-5; tentatively, D is TRBD1 (5 bases). Sequencing was performed on PBMCs or a T cell subset sorted from them (not recorded which). In DNA form, the CDR3 reads TGTGCCAGCTCCATTGGGGCCGGGTACCAAGAGACCCAGTACTTC. Encoded protein: CASSIGAGYQETQYF.